The present T cell receptor beta chain was sequenced within a study of T cell repertoires in cytomegalovirus infection. TCRdb re-derived calls from the reads in MiXCR, one entry per CDR3 protein. The data show a few hundred thousand distinct CDR3 sequences, 33% seen once. A remark on this clonotype: Its antigen is currently unknown.

This CDR3 has 14 residues. Trimming cost V 5 bases and J 3 bases, with 14 bases left between them. Germline V lookup: CDR1 SEHNR, CDR2 FQNEAQ (reference sequence). Sequenced here: cultured PBMCs, sampled from culture after CMV antigen stimulation. The chain has TRBV7-9 and TRBJ2-7; D is perhaps TRBD2 (6 bases). This receptor was obtained from a human donor in good health (CMV status not recorded). Some clones in this sample may be carry-over from other donors' samples. In DNA form, the CDR3 reads TGTGCCAGCAGCCGTAGCGGAGCTAGCTACGAGCAGTACTTC. Translation: CASSRSGASYEQYF. Full variable domain (remainder filled in from reference TRBV7-9 and TRBJ2-7): DTGVSQNPRHKITKRGQNVTFRCDPISEHNRLYWYRQTLGQGPEFLTYFQNEAQLEKSRLLSDRFSAERPKGSFSTLEIQRTEQGDSAMYLCASSRSGASYEQYFGPGTRLTVT.